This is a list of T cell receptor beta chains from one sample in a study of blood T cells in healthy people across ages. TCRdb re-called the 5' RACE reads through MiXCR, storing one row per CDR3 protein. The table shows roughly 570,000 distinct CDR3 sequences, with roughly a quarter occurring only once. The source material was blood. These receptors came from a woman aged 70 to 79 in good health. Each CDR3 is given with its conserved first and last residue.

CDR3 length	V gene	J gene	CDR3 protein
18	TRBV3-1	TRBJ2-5	CASSPRLAGGGFQETQYF
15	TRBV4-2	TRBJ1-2	CASSLGGTEVYGYTF
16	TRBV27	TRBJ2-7	CASSLRAGRDTYEQYF
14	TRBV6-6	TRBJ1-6	CASSFAGHVSPLHF
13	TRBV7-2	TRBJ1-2	CASSGRQYYGYTF
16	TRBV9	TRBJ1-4	CASSVRPGGTNEKLFF
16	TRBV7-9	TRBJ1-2	CASSLMVDKGRYGYTF
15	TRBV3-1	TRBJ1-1	CASSQLGAKNTEAFF
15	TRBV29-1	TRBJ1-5	CSASMDRDDNQPQHF
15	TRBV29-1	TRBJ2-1	CSVGGREDSYNEQFF
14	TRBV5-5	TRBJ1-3	CASSTGTVGNTIYF
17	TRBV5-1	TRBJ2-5	CASSLGGLAGDQETQYF
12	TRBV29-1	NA	CSVEPGGSEQFF
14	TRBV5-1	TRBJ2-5	CASSTGQGAETQYF
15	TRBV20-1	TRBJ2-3	CSATIGTSGTDTQYF
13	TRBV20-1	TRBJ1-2	CSAIPTGVYGYTF
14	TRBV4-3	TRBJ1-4	CASSQDRNNEKLFF
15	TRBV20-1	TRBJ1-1	CSARESGRVYTEAFF
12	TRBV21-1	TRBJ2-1	CASSNIEIDQFF
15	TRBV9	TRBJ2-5	CASSEVLGPEETQYF